Below are 30 T cell receptor beta chains sequenced from a single sample in a study of T cell responses to AZD1222 COVID-19 vaccine. Produced via immunoSEQ multiplex PCR; TCRdb's table is partial and in-frame only. The table lists 95,000 to 110,000 clones, around 89% of them singletons, with about 6.6% in the top ten. Here the sequenced sample was peripheral blood, taken on day 0 of AZD1222 vaccination. The source of these receptors is an adult in good health.

This chain links TRBV27 with TRBJ1-6; D uncertain. The V end lost 3 bases, the J end lost 8 bases, and 5 bases lay between the germline ends. This CDR3 comprises 12 residues. CDR1 is MNHEY, CDR2 SMNVEV, per germline (reference sequence). This CDR3 is CASSFRDSPLHF. In DNA form, the CDR3 reads TGTGCCAGCAGTTTCCGGGATTCACCCCTCCACTTT.

The chain has TRBV28 and TRBJ1-1, with D perhaps TRBD1 (5 bases). The CDR3 has 11 residues. Germline CDR1 reads MDHEN; CDR2 reads SYDVKM. V gave up 8 bases and J gave up 4 bases, with 8 bases separating them. The CDR3 here is CASGDPTEAFF. The CDR3 nucleotides read TGTGCCAGCGGGGACCCCACTGAAGCTTTCTTT.

The sample holds one count of this clone. This chain joins TRBV25-1 and TRBJ2-1; 8 bases line up with TRBD2. V lost 1 base and J lost 5; bases outside the gene matches: 10. CDR1 is MGHDK, CDR2 SYGVNS, per germline. The CDR3 has 17 residues. As DNA, the CDR3 is TGTGCCAGCAGTGAATGGCCACGGGGGGGAGTGGACAATGAGCAGTTCTTC. It yields the protein CASSEWPRGGVDNEQFF.

This rearrangement joins TRBV5-4 to TRBJ2-7; D gene unclear. The CDR3 sequence is 13 residues long. Germline values: CDR1 SGHNT, CDR2 YYREEE (reference sequence). The V end lost 6 bases, the J end lost 4 bases, and 14 bases lay between the germline ends. The CDR3 here is CASNEVGKYEQYF. The CDR3, as DNA: TGTGCCAGCAACGAGGTGGGCAAATACGAGCAGTACTTC.

The rearrangement uses TRBV5-1 and TRBJ2-5; TRBD2 aligns across 9 bases. The CDR3 length is 15 residues. Germline V CDR1 and CDR2: SGHRS, YFSETQ. Losses at the gene ends were 4 bases for V and 5 bases for J; bases not matched to a gene: 9. The CDR3 coding sequence is TGCGCCAGCAGCATAGGGACCAGCGGGGGGGAGACCCAGTACTTC. This sequence encodes CASSIGTSGGETQYF.

The V gene is TRBV30, the J gene TRBJ1-6; D is unclear. Germline V lookup: CDR1 GTSNPN, CDR2 SVGIG (reference sequence). The CDR3 runs to 16 residues. Trimming took off 0 bases at V and 0 bases at J, with 9 bases between the two ends. DNA of the CDR3: TGTGCCTGGAGTGTCGGTGGCAGCTCCTATAATTCACCCCTCCACTTT. Translating gives CAWSVGGSSYNSPLHF.

CDR3 nucleotides: TGTGCCAGCAGTTCCCAGACAGGGATGGCCGGGGAGCTGTTTTTT. Translated, it gives CASSSQTGMAGELFF. The rearrangement joins TRBV2 to TRBJ2-2; 7 nucleotides line up with TRBD1. With 5 bases clipped from V and 6 bases from J, the junction kept 9 bases outside the gene matches. The CDR3 runs 15 residues. In germline, CDR1 is SNHLY, CDR2 FYNNEI.

The chain employs TRBV28 and TRBJ2-4; 9 bases are a match to TRBD1. The CDR3 has 16 amino acids. The germline gives CDR1 MDHEN, CDR2 SYDVKM. V gave up 5 bases and J gave up 0 bases; unmatched junction bases: 5. CDR3 nucleotides: TGTGCCAGCAGTCAACAGGGGGCTTTAGCCAAAAACATTCAGTACTTC. Amino acids: CASSQQGALAKNIQYF.

J is TRBJ2-5 and V is TRBV9; no reliable D call. Germline CDR1 SGDLS, CDR2 YYNGEE. V lost 1 base and J lost 4, with 14 bases in between. CDR3 length: 15 amino acids. CDR3 DNA: TGTGCCAGCAGCGTACAGCCCGGAGTAGGAGAGACCCAGTACTTC. Protein product: CASSVQPGVGETQYF.

The V gene is TRBV2, the J gene TRBJ1-6; 7 bases line up with TRBD1. There are 14 residues in the CDR3. V gave up 6 bases and J gave up 7 bases; unmatched junction bases: 6. CDR1 and CDR2 (germline): SNHLY, FYNNEI. CDR3 DNA sequence: TGTGCCAGCAGAAGTACAGGGGAAAATTCACCCCTCCACTTT. Translated: CASRSTGENSPLHF. Complete variable domain (other parts from reference TRBV2 and TRBJ1-6): EPEVTQTPSHQVTQMGQEVILRCVPISNHLYFYWYRQILGQKVEFLVSFYNNEISEKSEIFDDQFSVERPDGSNFTLKIRSTKLEDSAMYFCASRSTGENSPLHFGNGTRLTVT.

The rearrangement links TRBV5-1 to TRBJ2-6; perhaps TRBD2 as D (6 bases). Trimming cost V 4 bases and J 2 bases, with 25 bases left between them. This CDR3 has 20 amino acids. CDR1 and CDR2 from the germline V gene are SGHRS and YFSETQ. For the CDR3, the DNA is TGCGCCAGCAGCCTGTTGGTATCGGTCCCCGGGGGAGCTGGGGCCAACGTCCTGACTTTC. Translating it yields CASSLLVSVPGGAGANVLTF.

The CDR3 region has the DNA TGTGCCAGCAGCGAGAACAGAGACAATCAGCCCCAGCATTTT. It specifies CASSENRDNQPQHF. This rearrangement joins TRBV9 to TRBJ1-5; D ambiguous. The CDR3 runs to 14 residues. Trimming stripped 3 bases from V and 3 bases from J, with 10 bases between. Germline assignment: CDR1 SGDLS and CDR2 YYNGEE.

The chain links TRBV28 to TRBJ2-7; 9 nucleotides agree with TRBD2. The CDR3 runs 15 residues. J lost 5 bases, V lost 5 bases, and 10 bases had no gene match. The germline V gene encodes CDR1 MDHEN and CDR2 SYDVKM. This CDR3 is CASSRPTSGPNEQYF. The CDR3 DNA sequence: TGTGCCAGCAGTCGCCCGACTAGCGGCCCTAACGAGCAGTACTTC.

Only a few counts were recorded for this clone. The chain recombines TRBV28 with TRBJ1-2; D remains ambiguous. CDR1 MDHEN and CDR2 SYDVKM come from the germline V gene. The CDR3 sequence is 12 residues long. Trimming removed 3 bases from V and 1 base from J, with 3 bases in between. The CDR3 DNA reads TGTGCCAGCAGTTTGCGTAACTATGGCTACACCTTC. Protein sequence: CASSLRNYGYTF.

V and J are TRBV7-2 and TRBJ1-6; 10 bases line up with TRBD1. The CDR3 is made up of 15 amino acids. Per the germline V gene, CDR1 is SGHTA and CDR2 is FQGNSA. The J segment lost 7 bases and the V segment lost 5 bases, leaving 5 bases of the junction unmatched. The CDR3 reads CASSLRDRGNSPLHF. The DNA of the CDR3 is TGTGCCAGCAGCCTACGGGACAGGGGCAATTCACCCCTCCACTTT.

The chain combines TRBV28 with TRBJ2-1, with 7 bases aligning to TRBD1. Germline assignment: CDR1 MDHEN and CDR2 SYDVKM. CDR3 size: 16 residues. V shed 6 bases, J shed 3 bases, and the junction held 11 bases outside the gene matches. Here the CDR3 DNA reads TGTGCCAGCAGCGGGCACGGACAGGCCGACTACAATGAGCAGTTCTTC. It yields the protein CASSGHGQADYNEQFF.

This clone was recorded only once. This sequence joins TRBV11-2 and TRBJ2-2; a possible D gene is TRBD2 (5 bases). Germline V gene lookup returns CDR1 SGHAT and CDR2 FQNNGV. Trimming cost V 7 bases and J 2 bases, with 20 bases left between them. The CDR3 has 17 amino acids. CDR3 bases: TGTGCCAGCACCGAATACCGGGGAGCCCGAAACACCGGGGAGCTGTTTTTT. It encodes CASTEYRGARNTGELFF.

The V call is TRBV6-5, the J call TRBJ1-1; D possibly corresponds to TRBD1 (5 bases). Trimming left V 7 bases short and J 1 base short, with 13 bases between. The CDR3 runs 14 residues. CDR1 and CDR2 from the germline V gene are MNHEY and SVGAGI. Here the CDR3 reads CASINGGTNTEAFF. In DNA form, the CDR3 reads TGTGCCAGCATCAACGGGGGGACGAACACTGAAGCTTTCTTT.

V gene TRBV15 combines with J gene TRBJ2-1; D gene ambiguous. The V end lost 0 bases, the J end lost 2 bases, and 2 bases lay between the germline ends. This CDR3 comprises 13 residues. The germline gives CDR1 LNHNV, CDR2 YYDKDF (reference sequence). The CDR3 loop reads CATSRDAYNEQFF. The CDR3 DNA reads as TGTGCCACCAGCAGAGATGCCTACAATGAGCAGTTCTTC.

This clone appeared once. The chain couples TRBV5-1 to TRBJ2-1, with 10 bases aligning to TRBD2. The CDR3 is 14 amino acids. CDR1 and CDR2 (germline): SGHRS, YFSETQ. With 4 bases clipped from V and 8 bases from J, the junction kept 6 bases outside the gene matches. The CDR3 sequence is CASSRTSGVDEQFF. In DNA form, the CDR3 reads TGCGCCAGCAGCCGGACTAGCGGAGTGGATGAGCAGTTCTTC.

The chain is built from TRBV29-1 and TRBJ2-3; D remains ambiguous. CDR3 length equals 14 residues. The germline CDR1 and CDR2 sequences are SQVTM and ANQGSEA. With 4 bases removed from V and 1 base from J, the gap between germline ends came to 12 bases. The CDR3 nucleotides read TGCAGCGTTGTCGCTAGATCAGGCACAGATACGCAGTATTTT. Its protein product is CSVVARSGTDTQYF.

V and J are TRBV7-2 and TRBJ2-7, with 11 bases fitting TRBD2. The V gene's germline CDR1 is SGHTA and CDR2 FQGNSA. After removal of 1 base from V and 0 bases from J, the junction contained 11 bases not matched to a gene. The CDR3 has 19 amino acids. CDR3 in amino acids: CASSLGGGIAGGPSYEQYF. The CDR3, as DNA: TGTGCCAGCAGCTTAGGGGGGGGCATAGCGGGAGGGCCCTCCTACGAGCAGTACTTC.

V is TRBV4-2 and J is TRBJ2-6; D is uncertain. Germline CDR1 reads LGHNA; CDR2 reads YNFKEQ. This CDR3 has 16 amino acids. V shed 1 base and J shed 0 bases, with 7 bases lying between them. CDR3 sequence: CASSQGASSGANVLTF. The CDR3 DNA sequence: TGTGCCAGCAGCCAAGGTGCGTCCTCTGGGGCCAACGTCCTGACTTTC.

This clone was counted between two and nine times. The genes are TRBV19 and TRBJ2-7, with 7 bases aligning to TRBD2. Germline V CDR1 and CDR2: LNHDA, SQIVND (reference sequence). Trimming removed 3 bases from V and 7 bases from J; junction bases left unmatched: 9. CDR3 length equals 14 residues. The CDR3 DNA sequence: TGTGCCAGTAGTATCGAGGGAGGGCTTGGGGAGCAGTACTTC. This encodes CASSIEGGLGEQYF.

V and J are TRBV10-3 and TRBJ2-2; 7 bases fit TRBD1. The germline CDR1 and CDR2 sequences are ENHRY and SYGVKD. This CDR3 is built from 13 residues. Germline trimming cut 6 bases from V and 6 bases from J; bases unmatched to any gene: 4. CDR3 DNA sequence: TGTGCCATCAGACGCCAGGGGGCCGGGGAGCTGTTTTTT. This encodes CAIRRQGAGELFF.

V gene TRBV18 combines with J gene TRBJ2-1; 14 bases fit TRBD2. This CDR3 comprises 14 residues. V dropped 5 bases and J dropped 7; count of bases not matched to a gene: 1. CDR1 and CDR2 from the germline V gene are KGHSH and LQKENI. CDR3 residues: CASSGTSGSNEQFF. CDR3 bases: TGTGCCAGCTCAGGGACTAGCGGGAGTAATGAGCAGTTCTTC.

In this sample, this clone turned up once. J is TRBJ1-6 and V is TRBV2; D is possibly TRBD1 (6 bases). V was cut by 2 bases and J by 6 bases, with 8 bases left in between. Germline CDR1 and CDR2: SNHLY and FYNNEI. The CDR3 length is 14 residues. The CDR3 region is CASSERRGNSPLHF. As DNA, the CDR3 is TGTGCCAGCAGTGAACGCAGGGGTAATTCACCCCTCCACTTT.

The chain combines TRBV19 with TRBJ1-3; 9 bases fit TRBD1. V gave up 2 bases and J gave up 4 bases; unmatched junction bases: 6. Germline V gene data show CDR1 as LNHDA and CDR2 as SQIVND (reference sequence). This CDR3 is 16 amino acids long. In nucleotides, the CDR3 is TGTGCCAGTAGTATATCGACAGGGGGAAGAGGAAACACCATATATTTT. Translating it yields CASSISTGGRGNTIYF. The whole variable domain, filled in from reference TRBV19 and TRBJ1-3, reads DGGITQSPKYLFRKEGQNVTLSCEQNLNHDAMYWYRQDPGQGLRLIYYSQIVNDFQKGDIAEGYSVSREKKESFPLTVTSAQKNPTAFYLCASSISTGGRGNTIYFGEGSWLTVV.

The chain recombines TRBV3-1 (or the pseudogene TRBV3-2) with TRBJ1-5; D gene unclear. The V gene lost 4 bases and the J gene lost 0 bases, with 1 base spanning the gap. Germline-derived CDR1 and CDR2 are LGHDT and YNNKEL (reference sequence). CDR3 length: 12 residues. In DNA, the CDR3 is TGTGCCAGCAGCCGTAGCAATCAGCCCCAGCATTTT. Its translation is CASSRSNQPQHF.

This clone was seen once. V and J are TRBV11-1 and TRBJ2-3, with D perhaps TRBD1 or TRBD2 (5 bases each). The CDR3 is made up of 14 amino acids. Trimming stripped 5 bases from V and 4 bases from J, with 13 bases between. CDR1 is SGHAT, CDR2 FQDESV, per germline (reference sequence). The CDR3 spells CASSLTQGADTQYF. The CDR3 DNA is TGTGCCAGCAGCCTAACCCAGGGAGCAGATACGCAGTATTTT.